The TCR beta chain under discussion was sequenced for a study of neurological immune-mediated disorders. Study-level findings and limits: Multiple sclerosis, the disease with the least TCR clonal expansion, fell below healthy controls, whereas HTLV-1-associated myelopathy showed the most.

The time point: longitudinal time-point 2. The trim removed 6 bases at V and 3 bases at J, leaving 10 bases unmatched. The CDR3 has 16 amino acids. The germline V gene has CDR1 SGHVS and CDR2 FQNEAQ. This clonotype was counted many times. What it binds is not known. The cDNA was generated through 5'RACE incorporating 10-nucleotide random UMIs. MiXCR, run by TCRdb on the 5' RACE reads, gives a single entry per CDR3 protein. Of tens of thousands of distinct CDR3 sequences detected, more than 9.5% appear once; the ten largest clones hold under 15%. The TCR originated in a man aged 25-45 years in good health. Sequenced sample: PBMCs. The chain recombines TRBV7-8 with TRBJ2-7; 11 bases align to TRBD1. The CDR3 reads CASSRGEGTGGYEQYF. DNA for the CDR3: TGTGCCAGCAGTCGGGGGGAGGGGACAGGGGGCTACGAGCAGTACTTC. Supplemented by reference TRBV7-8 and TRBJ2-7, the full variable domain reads GAGVSQSPRYKVAKRGQDVALRCDPISGHVSLFWYQQALGQGPEFLTYFQNEAQLDKSGLPSDRFFAERPEGSVSTLKIQRTQQEDSAVYLCASSRGEGTGGYEQYFGPGTRLTVT.